The clone carrying this T cell receptor (beta chain) was detected only a few times. Antigen specificity is unknown. The TCRbeta library was prepared with unique molecular identifiers. TCRdb independently ran MiXCR on the PCR reads; one entry per CDR3 protein. The sample comprises roughly 340,000 distinct CDR3 sequences, under 20% of which are singletons, and about 41% rests with the top ten. The CDR3 extends over 14 amino acids. V lost 4 bases and J 4 bases, leaving 11 bases between the germline ends. CDR1 is SGHTA, CDR2 FQGNSA, per germline. This specimen comes from a study of T-cell reconstitution after alpha-beta-depleted transplantation in children. Regarding the study as a whole: As was reported, about two months after transplant, alpha-beta T cells came from several hundred expanded graft clones. T-cell counts and diversity at one year post-transplant came mainly from newly produced T cells.

This TCR came from a male patient between 2 and 15 years old who had a stem cell transplant for acute lymphoblastic leukemia, so the T cells may come from the graft donor. The sequences come from PBMCs, mostly from graft donor cells, collected 360 days after TCRalphabeta/CD19-depleted stem cell transplant. The gene calls are TRBV7-2 and TRBJ2-1, with D possibly TRBD1 on 6 matching bases. The CDR3 reads CASSSRDKYNEQFF. The CDR3 DNA is TGTGCCAGCAGCTCCCGGGACAAATACAATGAGCAGTTCTTC. Full variable domain (remainder filled in from reference TRBV7-2 and TRBJ2-1): GAGVSQSPSNKVTEKGKDVELRCDPISGHTALYWYRQSLGQGLEFLIYFQGNSAPDKSGLPSDRFSAERTGGSVSTLTIQRTQQEDSAVYLCASSSRDKYNEQFFGPGTRLTVL.